This TCR beta chain was captured in a study of human versus mouse CDR3 diversity and MHC coevolution listed by TCRdb under 2017. About the investigation overall: The immunoSEQ assay was reported to detect one in 200,000 T cells and to minimize amplification bias from multiplex PCR. The human cohort was made up of three healthy volunteer blood donors, who at collection were aged 30 to 39, 40 to 50 and 60 to 70, one donor in each range. Repertoires of human naive CD4 T cells were used as a reference for TCR selection on multiple MHC II alleles and were compared against human-TCR-locus transgenic mice carrying single MHC II. Across mouse and human samples, the number of valid reads per sample ranged from about 5.5 x 10^6 to 1.8 x 10^7.

Fluorescence-activated cell sorting was used to pull naive CD4 T cells, meaning cells that were CD45RO-negative and CD62L-positive, out of the PBMCs. Each donor gave approximately 50 ml of fresh peripheral blood, from which PBMCs were isolated by Ficoll density centrifugation. Cell sorting was carried out on a FACSAria III instrument, and a purity above 95% was achieved for all samples. The QIAGEN blood and tissue kit was used to extract genomic DNA from sorted cells, and the DNA was quantified on a NanoDrop 1000. Using multiplex PCR of genomic DNA, the immunoSEQ platform deep sequenced and quantified the TCR alpha and beta chains. As for the authors' bioinformatics: IMGT gene and region definitions were used for annotation of the TCR sequences. Out-of-frame rearrangements were used as a proxy for the preselection repertoire and compared with in-frame clonotypes. Repertoire size was estimated with the iCHAO1 estimator supplied with the immunoSEQ platform. A Gini index, which is based on the Lorenz curve, was applied to in-frame amino acid clonotypes to measure clonal inequality. The intersect function of the R package tcR was used to count shared clonotypes, and the Jaccard index was used to score similarity. The R prcomp function was used without normalization to run principal component analysis of V, J and V-J usage frequencies. TCRdb stores this immuneACCESS table with in-frame sequences only. Part of the clones is absent; in the studies checked, under half of the shortfall reflects unresolved V genes, and no reason is known for the rest. V and J calls and clone size are those listed in that table; D and trimming were worked out from the DNA. The sample has about 73,000 clones on record, about 90% of them singletons. The ten largest account for around 0.15% of the sample.

As regards this clone: Its binding antigen is unknown. Base qualities are not recorded, but no much larger clone differs from it by a single base.

Beyond this particular receptor, the publication reports: Because human T cells were selected on six MHC II alleles, repertoire diversity was not considered directly comparable between humans and mice. Among all the groups compared, the lowest clonal inequality scores came from most of the three human donors. The largest TCR beta repertoire according to iCHAO1 estimates belonged to humans, at 1.5 million to 2 million clonotypes, a result attributed likely to selection by multiple MHC II molecules. On average, humans had more CDR3 deletions and insertions than mice, indicating greater exonuclease and TdT activity.

V ends up 6 bases short and J 6 bases short, with an unmatched junction base count of 1. Counted from cysteine to phenylalanine, this CDR3 has 12 amino acids. Only the CDR3 DNA stays, 36 bases, in frame from base 1. The germline V gene yields MNHEY for CDR1 and SVGAGI for CDR2. Sequences were obtained from naive CD4+ T cells from blood. The label giving this sample's cell subset or site can be read as: CD45RO-negative CD62L-positive naive CD4 T cells. The V and J genes are TRBV6-5 and TRBJ1-4; 7 central bases correspond to TRBD1. The receptor was isolated from a person between 25 and 70 years old in good health. The CDR3 region: CASRTGYEKLFF. The DNA sequence is given as TGTGCCAGCAGGACAGGGTATGAAAAACTGTTTTTT.